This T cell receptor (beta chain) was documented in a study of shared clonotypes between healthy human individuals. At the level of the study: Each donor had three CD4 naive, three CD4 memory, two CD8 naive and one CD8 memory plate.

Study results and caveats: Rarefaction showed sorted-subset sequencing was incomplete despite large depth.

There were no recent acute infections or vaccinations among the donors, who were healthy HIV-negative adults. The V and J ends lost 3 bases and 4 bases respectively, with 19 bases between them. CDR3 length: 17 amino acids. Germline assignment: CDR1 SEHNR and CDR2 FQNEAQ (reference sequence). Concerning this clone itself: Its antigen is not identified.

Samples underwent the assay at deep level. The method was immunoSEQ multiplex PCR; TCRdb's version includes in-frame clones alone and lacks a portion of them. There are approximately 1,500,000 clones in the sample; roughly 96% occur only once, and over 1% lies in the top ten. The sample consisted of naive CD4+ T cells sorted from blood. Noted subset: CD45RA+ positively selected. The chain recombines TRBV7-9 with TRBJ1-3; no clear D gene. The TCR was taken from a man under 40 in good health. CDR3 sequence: CASSFPAARTGGNTIYF. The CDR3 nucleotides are TGTGCCAGCAGCTTCCCCGCCGCCAGGACTGGGGGAAACACCATATATTTT. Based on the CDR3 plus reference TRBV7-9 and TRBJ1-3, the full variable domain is DTGVSQNPRHKITKRGQNVTFRCDPISEHNRLYWYRQTLGQGPEFLTYFQNEAQLEKSRLLSDRFSAERPKGSFSTLEIQRTEQGDSAMYLCASSFPAARTGGNTIYFGEGSWLTVV.